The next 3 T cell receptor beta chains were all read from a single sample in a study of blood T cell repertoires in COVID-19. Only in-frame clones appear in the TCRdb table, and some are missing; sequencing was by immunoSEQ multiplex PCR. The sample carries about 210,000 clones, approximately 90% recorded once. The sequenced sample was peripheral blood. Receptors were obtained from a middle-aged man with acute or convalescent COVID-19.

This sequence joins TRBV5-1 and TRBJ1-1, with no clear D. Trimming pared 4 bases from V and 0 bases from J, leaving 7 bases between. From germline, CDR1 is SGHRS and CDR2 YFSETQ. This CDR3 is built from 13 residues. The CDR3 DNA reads TGCGCCAGCAGCCTAAATATGAACACTGAAGCTTTCTTT. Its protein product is CASSLNMNTEAFF.

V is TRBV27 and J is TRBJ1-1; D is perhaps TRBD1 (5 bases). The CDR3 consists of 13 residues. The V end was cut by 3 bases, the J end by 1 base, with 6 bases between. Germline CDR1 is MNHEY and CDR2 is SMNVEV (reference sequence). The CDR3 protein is CASSFTGNTEAFF. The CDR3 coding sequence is TGTGCCAGCAGTTTCACAGGGAACACTGAAGCTTTCTTT.

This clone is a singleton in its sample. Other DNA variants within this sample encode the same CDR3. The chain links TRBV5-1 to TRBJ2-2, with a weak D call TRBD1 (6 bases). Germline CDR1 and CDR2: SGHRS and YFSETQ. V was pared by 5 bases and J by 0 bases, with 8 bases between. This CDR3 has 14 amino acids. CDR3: CASRGGTNTGELFF. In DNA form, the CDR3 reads TGCGCCAGCAGAGGGGGTACGAACACCGGGGAGCTGTTTTTT.